Following are 29 T cell receptor beta chains from one sample sequenced in a study of Ad26.COV2.S vaccination and SARS-CoV-2 variants. The treatment is: roughly 18 received Ad26.COV2.S at low or high dose, single or two shots; roughly five received placebo; per-sample allocation not given. Material that was analyzed had been drawn on day 63 after the first vaccine or placebo injection. Profiling relied on immunoSEQ multiplex PCR, and the TCRdb table lists in-frame clones only, not all of them. The table lists 320,000 or so clones, around 90% of them singletons. The specimen was peripheral blood, collected in a trial of Ad26.COV2.S vaccine versus placebo. The origin of the receptors is a person aged 18-60 years who received the Ad26.COV2.S COVID-19 vaccine or a placebo.

The J gene is TRBJ1-4, the V gene TRBV18; TRBD1 matches at 7 bases. The length of the CDR3 is 13 residues. V lost 6 bases, J lost 5 bases, and 3 bases stayed unmatched. Germline loops: CDR1 KGHSH, CDR2 LQKENI. The CDR3 is CASSPGQNEKLFF. In nucleotides, the CDR3 is TGTGCCAGCTCGCCGGGACAGAATGAAAAACTGTTTTTT.

This chain joins TRBV18 and TRBJ1-2; no firm D call. Germline CDR1 and CDR2: KGHSH and LQKENI. The CDR3 runs to 13 residues. V was cut by 2 bases and J by 3 bases, with 7 bases left in between. CDR3 DNA: TGTGCCAGCTCACCAACAGCCGACTATGGCTACACCTTC. This codes for CASSPTADYGYTF.

This chain joins TRBV3-1 (or the pseudogene TRBV3-2) and TRBJ2-3, with TRBD2 matching over 10 bases. The trim removed 0 bases at V and 5 bases at J, leaving 14 bases unmatched. Germline-derived CDR1 and CDR2 are LGHDT and YNNKEL (reference sequence). This CDR3 has 19 residues. The CDR3 loop is CASSQDVRPGLAKIDTQYF. In nucleotides, the CDR3 is TGTGCCAGCAGCCAAGATGTCCGACCGGGACTAGCGAAGATAGATACGCAGTATTTT.

The rearrangement links TRBV6-5 to TRBJ1-6, with D possibly TRBD1 on 6 matching bases. V shed 0 bases and J shed 10 bases, with 13 bases lying between them. The CDR3 extends over 15 amino acids. CDR1 and CDR2 (germline): MNHEY, SVGAGI. The CDR3 DNA reads TGTGCCAGCAGTTACTCGTCAGGGGCGGAATCACCCCTCCACTTT. This gives the protein CASSYSSGAESPLHF.

J is TRBJ1-6 and V is TRBV11-2; the match to TRBD1 covers 7 bases. The CDR3 is 17 residues long. Germline V gene lookup returns CDR1 SGHAT and CDR2 FQNNGV. V lost 1 base and J lost 4; bases outside the gene matches: 7. Written as DNA, the CDR3 is TGTGCCAGCAGCTTAGTCGGCAGGGGGGGATATAATTCACCCCTCCACTTT. It encodes CASSLVGRGGYNSPLHF.

This clone was found once. The chain recombines TRBV5-5 with TRBJ1-5; the D is unclear. CDR3 size: 13 residues. The V gene's germline CDR1 is SGHKS and CDR2 YYEKEE (reference sequence). Trimming removed 4 bases at V and 4 bases at J, with 9 bases between. In DNA, the CDR3 is TGTGCCAGCAGCGTTCAAAGGAATCAGCCCCAGCATTTT. Residues: CASSVQRNQPQHF.

This chain connects TRBV19 to TRBJ1-6; no clear D. V gave up 3 bases and J gave up 7 bases, with 7 bases separating them. The CDR3 loop spans 13 amino acids. In germline, CDR1 is LNHDA, CDR2 SQIVND (reference sequence). The CDR3 loop is CASSMQTNSPLHF. CDR3 bases: TGTGCCAGTAGTATGCAGACGAATTCACCCCTCCACTTT.

The chain couples TRBV4-3 to TRBJ1-2, with D unresolved. This CDR3 is built from 15 residues. Between the trimmed V and J ends, which lost 1 base and 8 bases, there was a span of 17 bases. Germline loops: CDR1 LGHNA, CDR2 YSLEER. CDR3: CASSQAGGVIRGYTF. DNA of the CDR3: TGCGCCAGCAGCCAAGCGGGTGGGGTAATTAGAGGCTACACCTTC.

The CDR3 nucleotides read TGTGCCAGCAGCCCCCGACAGGGCCCGAGCACAGATACGCAGTATTTT. Its protein product is CASSPRQGPSTDTQYF. V gene TRBV7-9 combines with J gene TRBJ2-3; 7 nucleotides line up with TRBD1. V lost 5 bases to trimming and J lost 0 bases; unmatched junction nucleotides: 8. The CDR3 contains 16 residues. CDR1 and CDR2 (germline): SEHNR, FQNEAQ (reference sequence).

CDR3 coding DNA: TGTGCCAGCAGACGGACAGGGGGCGTTCAGAACTATGGCTACACCTTC. Translated: CASRRTGGVQNYGYTF. The chain is built from TRBV7-8 and TRBJ1-2, with 11 nucleotides matching TRBD1. The J segment lost 2 bases and the V segment lost 6 bases, leaving 8 bases of the junction unmatched. The CDR3 spans 16 residues. The V gene's germline CDR1 is SGHVS and CDR2 FQNEAQ. The full variable domain, in which reference TRBV7-8 and TRBJ1-2 provide the parts outside the CDR3, is GAGVSQSPRYKVAKRGQDVALRCDPISGHVSLFWYQQALGQGPEFLTYFQNEAQLDKSGLPSDRFFAERPEGSVSTLKIQRTQQEDSAVYLCASRRTGGVQNYGYTFGSGTRLTVV.

The V call is TRBV27, the J call TRBJ2-5; D unclear. The ends were cut back, 2 bases at V and 4 bases at J, with 5 bases in the middle. This CDR3 is built from 12 residues. Looked up from germline, CDR1 is MNHEY and CDR2 is SMNVEV (reference sequence). In DNA, the CDR3 is TGTGCCAGCAGTTTAGTTGGAGAGACCCAGTACTTC. Translated, it gives CASSLVGETQYF.

The rearrangement links TRBV5-1 to TRBJ2-7; 7 bases are shared with TRBD1. V was clipped by 4 bases and J by 6 bases; unmatched bases: 25. This CDR3 has 19 amino acids. Germline V gene lookup returns CDR1 SGHRS and CDR2 YFSETQ. The CDR3 here is CASSPRGQGNSLGRGEQYF. CDR3 coding DNA: TGCGCCAGCAGCCCGAGGGGGCAGGGGAACAGTCTAGGAAGGGGCGAGCAGTACTTC. Using reference TRBV5-1 and TRBJ2-7 for the parts outside the CDR3, the full variable domain is KAGVTQTPRYLIKTRGQQVTLSCSPISGHRSVSWYQQTPGQGLQFLFEYFSETQRNKGNFPGRFSGRQFSNSRSEMNVSTLELGDSALYLCASSPRGQGNSLGRGEQYFGPGTRLTVT.

The chain is built from TRBV7-2 and TRBJ1-2; D gene ambiguous. CDR1 SGHTA and CDR2 FQGNSA come from the germline V gene. V was trimmed by 3 bases and J by 7 bases, leaving 9 bases between them. The CDR3 sequence is 12 residues long. The CDR3 here is CASSFKGVGYTF. CDR3 DNA: TGTGCCAGCAGCTTTAAGGGCGTTGGCTACACCTTC.

The CDR3 DNA follows: TGCGCCAGCAGCGGTGATGGGGGAGGTCACTACAATGAGCAGTTCTTC. Translation gives CASSGDGGGHYNEQFF. The rearrangement links TRBV5-1 to TRBJ2-1; D is possibly TRBD2 (6 bases). The V end was cut by 4 bases, the J end by 3 bases, with 17 bases between. Per germline, CDR1 SGHRS and CDR2 YFSETQ. The CDR3 spans 16 residues.

The gene calls are TRBV6-5 and TRBJ1-2, with unresolved D. CDR3 size: 15 residues. The germline gives CDR1 MNHEY, CDR2 SVGAGI. Trimming left V 2 bases short and J 4 bases short, with 14 bases between. CDR3 nucleotides: TGTGCCAGCAGTTACGGTAATCCCACGATCTATGGCTACACCTTC. Translating gives CASSYGNPTIYGYTF.

Remarks on this clone: This CDR3 is also generated by other DNA sequences in the sample. CDR3 region: CASSLGSYGYTF. The CDR3 nucleotides are TGTGCCAGCAGTTTAGGCAGCTATGGCTACACCTTC. The V gene is TRBV12-3 or TRBV12-4, the J gene TRBJ1-2; D is ambiguous. The CDR3 consists of 12 residues. Deletions cut 1 base from V and 4 bases from J, with 4 bases between.

The V gene is TRBV2, the J gene TRBJ1-3; no clear D. V dropped 5 bases and J dropped 0 bases, with 11 bases sitting between them. CDR3 length equals 15 residues. Germline V gene lookup returns CDR1 SNHLY and CDR2 FYNNEI. CDR3 nucleotides: TGTGCCAGCAGTCCCCGGAGAAGCTCTGGAAACACCATATATTTT. Translating gives CASSPRRSSGNTIYF.

The chain is built from TRBV2 and TRBJ1-6; D possibly corresponds to TRBD1 (6 bases). CDR3 length: 15 amino acids. Trimming pared 6 bases from V and 3 bases from J, leaving 12 bases between. Germline values: CDR1 SNHLY, CDR2 FYNNEI. The CDR3, as DNA: TGTGCCAGCAGCCTCGGACAGATCTATAATTCACCCCTCCACTTT. It codes for CASSLGQIYNSPLHF.

The chain links TRBV19 to TRBJ2-4, with D possibly called TRBD1 or TRBD2 (5 bases each). The CDR3 runs 16 residues. V was trimmed by 3 bases and J by 0 bases, leaving 12 bases between them. Germline CDR1 is LNHDA and CDR2 is SQIVND (reference sequence). CDR3 residues: CASSMGQGVAKNIQYF. The CDR3 DNA sequence: TGTGCCAGTAGTATGGGGCAGGGAGTAGCCAAAAACATTCAGTACTTC. The complete variable domain, with remaining parts taken from reference TRBV19 and TRBJ2-4, reads DGGITQSPKYLFRKEGQNVTLSCEQNLNHDAMYWYRQDPGQGLRLIYYSQIVNDFQKGDIAEGYSVSREKKESFPLTVTSAQKNPTAFYLCASSMGQGVAKNIQYFGAGTRLSVL.

V usage is TRBV7-9 and J usage is TRBJ2-3; unclear D gene. The CDR3 is 12 residues long. The germline V gene has CDR1 SEHNR and CDR2 FQNEAQ (reference sequence). V was cut by 5 bases and J by 6 bases, with 9 bases left in between. The CDR3 DNA is TGTGCCAGCAGCCTGAGTTGGGATACGCAGTATTTT. Protein product: CASSLSWDTQYF.

The gene calls are TRBV19 and TRBJ1-5; D is unresolved. Trimming removed 5 bases at V and 2 bases at J, with 13 bases between. The length of the CDR3 is 15 residues. Germline CDR1 and CDR2: LNHDA and SQIVND (reference sequence). CDR3 sequence reads: CASSGNWAGNQPQHF. The DNA of the CDR3 is TGTGCCAGTAGTGGCAACTGGGCCGGCAATCAGCCCCAGCATTTT.

This sequence joins TRBV3-1 (or the pseudogene TRBV3-2) and TRBJ1-4; tentatively, D is TRBD1 (5 bases). From germline, CDR1 is LGHDT and CDR2 YNNKEL (reference sequence). Trimming shortened V by 4 bases and J by 0 bases, and 9 bases separated the two germline ends. There are 15 residues in the CDR3. CDR3 protein: CASSPTGTTNEKLFF. The CDR3 coding sequence is TGTGCCAGCAGCCCAACAGGCACAACTAATGAAAAACTGTTTTTT.

CDR3 coding DNA: TGTGCCAGCAGTTTAGGATCGAACACTGAAGCTTTCTTT. This codes for CASSLGSNTEAFF. The chain employs TRBV12-3 or TRBV12-4 and TRBJ1-1; D not resolved. V was clipped by 1 base and J by 1 base, with 4 bases between them. CDR3 size: 13 residues.

The J gene is TRBJ2-7, the V gene TRBV19, with 8 bases that match TRBD2. CDR1 and CDR2 (germline): LNHDA, SQIVND (reference sequence). With 5 bases clipped from V and 6 bases from J, the junction kept 6 bases outside the gene matches. This CDR3 region has 13 residues. Here the CDR3 DNA reads TGTGCCAGTAGTGACGGGGGACTAGGCGAGCAGTACTTC. This encodes CASSDGGLGEQYF. Full variable domain (rest looked up from reference TRBV19 and TRBJ2-7): DGGITQSPKYLFRKEGQNVTLSCEQNLNHDAMYWYRQDPGQGLRLIYYSQIVNDFQKGDIAEGYSVSREKKESFPLTVTSAQKNPTAFYLCASSDGGLGEQYFGPGTRLTVT.

The CDR3 DNA is TGTGCCAGCAGCCCCCGATTAGGACAGGGGGTGGGGCAGTACGTC. The encoded protein is CASSPRLGQGVGQYV. The chain couples TRBV7-6 to TRBJ2-7; 10 bases are a match to TRBD1. With V trimmed by 5 bases and J by 9 bases, 13 bases remained unmatched. CDR3 length equals 15 residues. Germline CDR1 and CDR2: SGHVS and FNYEAQ.

The chain recombines TRBV6-2 or TRBV6-3 with TRBJ2-1; 9 bases align to TRBD2. V dropped 6 bases and J dropped 16; count of bases not matched to a gene: 10. From germline, CDR1 is MNHEY and CDR2 SVGEGT. This CDR3 has 12 residues. CDR3 protein: CASSHSGGNGFF. As DNA, the CDR3 is TGTGCCAGCAGCCACAGCGGGGGGAACGGTTTCTTC.

The CDR3 protein is CARQASGSTDTQYF. In DNA form, the CDR3 reads TGTGCCCGGCAGGCTAGCGGGAGCACAGATACGCAGTATTTT. This sequence joins TRBV30 and TRBJ2-3; TRBD2 matches 8 bases. V lost 8 bases, J lost 0 bases, and 7 bases stayed unmatched. The CDR3 has 14 amino acids. Germline V lookup: CDR1 GTSNPN, CDR2 SVGIG (reference sequence). Full variable domain (outside the CDR3, taken from reference TRBV30 and TRBJ2-3): SQTIHQWPATLVQPVGSPLSLECTVEGTSNPNLYWYRQAAGRGLQLLFYSVGIGQISSEVPQNLSASRPQDRQFILSSKKLLLSDSGFYLCARQASGSTDTQYFGPGTRLTVL.

J is TRBJ1-2 and V is TRBV2; 8 bases line up with TRBD1. V lost 9 bases and J lost 4; bases outside the gene matches: 7. This CDR3 comprises 13 residues. Germline V gene lookup returns CDR1 SNHLY and CDR2 FYNNEI. CDR3 nucleotide sequence: TGTGCCAGTTATAGGACAGGGAGCTATGGCTACACCTTC. The encoded protein is CASYRTGSYGYTF.

The chain links TRBV30 to TRBJ2-2, with TRBD2 identical over 8 bases. The CDR3 is 15 residues long. Germline CDR1 GTSNPN, CDR2 SVGIG (reference sequence). Unmatched junction bases numbered 9, after V lost 8 bases and J lost 1 base. CDR3 protein: CARTPGLENTGELFF. CDR3 DNA sequence: TGTGCCAGAACCCCGGGACTAGAGAACACCGGGGAGCTGTTTTTT.